These 21 T cell receptor beta chains originate from one sample sequenced in a study of blood T cell repertoires in COVID-19. TCRdb's table, derived via immunoSEQ multiplex PCR, lists solely in-frame clones and lacks some. The sample consists of 130,000 or so clones, more than 85% of them appearing once. Sequencing used peripheral blood. These receptors were obtained from a man aged 45 to 65 with active or convalescent COVID-19.

The CDR3 reads CASSEALREGRDTQYF. In DNA, the CDR3 is TGTGCCAGCAGTGAAGCGCTGCGGGAGGGCCGTGATACGCAGTATTTT. The chain carries TRBV6-1 and TRBJ2-3; 9 bases line up with TRBD2. Germline V CDR1 and CDR2: MNHNS, SASEGT. CDR3 size: 16 residues. Trimming at V came to 0 bases and at J to 6 bases, leaving 7 bases not matched to a gene.

V is TRBV19 and J is TRBJ2-3; TRBD1 matches at 7 bases. Trimming took 10 bases from V and 1 from J; bases not matched to a gene: 8. The CDR3 is 14 residues long. Germline-derived CDR1 and CDR2 are LNHDA and SQIVND (reference sequence). The CDR3 here is CATREGAGTDTQYF. CDR3 bases: TGTGCCACCCGAGAGGGGGCTGGCACAGATACGCAGTATTTT.

The chain uses TRBV4-2 and TRBJ2-1; 10 bases are a match to TRBD2. CDR1 is LGHNA and CDR2 is YNFKEQ in the germline V gene. CDR3 size: 16 residues. The ends lost 1 base at V and 5 bases at J; junction bases unmatched: 5. In DNA, the CDR3 is TGTGCCAGCAGCCAAGTCCTAGCGGGAGTAAACAATGAGCAGTTCTTC. Protein sequence: CASSQVLAGVNNEQFF.

This clone was counted a single time. The chain links TRBV27 to TRBJ1-1, with 7 bases lining up with TRBD1. This CDR3 has 15 amino acids. With V trimmed by 3 bases and J by 5 bases, 9 bases remained unmatched. CDR1 is MNHEY and CDR2 is SMNVEV in the germline V gene (reference sequence). The CDR3 coding sequence is TGTGCCAGCAGTTTTAAGGGGGCTAAGAGGACTGAAGCTTTCTTT. Its translation: CASSFKGAKRTEAFF.

V and J are TRBV10-3 and TRBJ1-1, with D tentatively TRBD1 (6 bases). CDR1 and CDR2 (germline): ENHRY, SYGVKD. This CDR3 contains 12 residues. V gave up 2 bases and J gave up 7 bases, with 8 bases separating them. In nucleotides, the CDR3 is TGTGCCATCAGTGAGGGGGGCCTTGAAGCTTTCTTT. Translated: CAISEGGLEAFF.

The V gene is TRBV2, the J gene TRBJ1-1; no definite D call. Germline-derived CDR1 and CDR2 are SNHLY and FYNNEI. The CDR3 extends over 14 amino acids. Deletions cut 3 bases from V and 0 bases from J, with 8 bases between. Here the CDR3 reads CASSDRLMNTEAFF. The CDR3 nucleotides read TGTGCCAGCAGTGACAGGCTCATGAACACTGAAGCTTTCTTT.

The rearrangement joins TRBV19 to TRBJ2-3; 10 bases align to TRBD2. CDR1 is LNHDA and CDR2 is SQIVND in the germline V gene (reference sequence). V lost 4 bases, J lost 0 bases, and 7 bases stayed unmatched. The CDR3 consists of 17 residues. CDR3 protein: CASSRTLAGASTDTQYF. The CDR3 nucleotides read TGTGCCAGTAGTAGAACTCTAGCGGGGGCTAGCACAGATACGCAGTATTTT.

The chain joins TRBV5-1 to TRBJ1-5, with D perhaps matching TRBD1 (6 bases). With 4 bases removed from V and 5 bases from J, the gap between germline ends came to 16 bases. Germline CDR1 and CDR2: SGHRS and YFSETQ. This CDR3 spans 15 amino acids. The CDR3 bases are TGCGCCAGCAGCCCCACAGGGCATGAGGATCAGCCCCAGCATTTT. Residues: CASSPTGHEDQPQHF.

The chain is built from TRBV9 and TRBJ2-1, with D tentatively TRBD2 (6 bases). Germline V gene sequence: CDR1 SGDLS, CDR2 YYNGEE. The V end lost 4 bases, the J end lost 6 bases, and 17 bases lay between the germline ends. This CDR3 comprises 15 residues. The CDR3 loop is CASSPRGDFSNEQFF. The CDR3 DNA reads TGTGCCAGCAGCCCTAGAGGGGACTTTTCCAATGAGCAGTTCTTC.

The chain is built from TRBV18 and TRBJ2-1; 9 bases match TRBD1. CDR1 is KGHSH, CDR2 LQKENI, per germline. The CDR3 extends over 15 amino acids. Unmatched junction bases numbered 12, after V lost 6 bases and J lost 9 bases. The DNA for the CDR3 is TGTGCCAGCTCCCCAGGGACAGGGAGGACAAGTGAGCAGTTCTTC. This sequence encodes CASSPGTGRTSEQFF. Using reference TRBV18 and TRBJ2-1 for the parts outside the CDR3, the full variable domain is NAGVMQNPRHLVRRRGQEARLRCSPMKGHSHVYWYRQLPEEGLKFMVYLQKENIIDESGMPKERFSAEFPKEGPSILRIQQVVRGDSAAYFCASSPGTGRTSEQFFGPGTRLTVL.

This rearrangement joins TRBV13 to TRBJ1-2; 9 nucleotides match TRBD1. This CDR3 comprises 13 residues. Losses at the gene ends were 5 bases for V and 7 bases for J; bases not matched to a gene: 5. Per the germline V gene, CDR1 is PRHDT and CDR2 is FYEKMQ (reference sequence). The CDR3 DNA is TGTGCCAGCAGCCAGGGACAGGGTGGTGGCTACACCTTC. Translation gives CASSQGQGGGYTF.

CDR3 loop: CASRAGGYEQYF. The DNA for the CDR3 is TGTGCCAGCAGAGCGGGGGGGTACGAGCAGTACTTC. V gene TRBV5-8 combines with J gene TRBJ2-7; 10 bases align to TRBD2. CDR3 size: 12 residues. Unmatched junction bases numbered 0, after V lost 5 bases and J lost 4 bases. Germline V gives CDR1 SGHTS, CDR2 YDEGEE.

This sequence joins TRBV4-1 and TRBJ2-3, with TRBD1 matching 9 bases. Losses at the gene ends were 3 bases for V and 4 bases for J; bases not matched to a gene: 11. Germline loops: CDR1 MGHRA, CDR2 YSYEKL. The CDR3 consists of 17 residues. The CDR3 DNA reads TGCGCCAGCAGCCAGGGCCGTCCCGGGACAGGGTCAGATACGCAGTATTTT. This sequence encodes CASSQGRPGTGSDTQYF.

The chain combines TRBV27 with TRBJ2-7, with TRBD1 matching over 8 bases. Trimming took 2 bases from V and 4 from J; bases not matched to a gene: 22. The CDR3 spans 20 residues. Germline V gene lookup returns CDR1 MNHEY and CDR2 SMNVEV (reference sequence). CDR3 coding DNA: TGTGCCAGCAGTTTAAGGGTCGGCAGGGGGCTCCTTCCCCCGGTGTACGAGCAGTACTTC. This encodes CASSLRVGRGLLPPVYEQYF.

The chain recombines TRBV6-5 with TRBJ2-7; D unclear. The CDR3 length is 13 residues. Trimming took off 1 base at V and 3 bases at J, with 7 bases between the two ends. The germline CDR1 and CDR2 sequences are MNHEY and SVGAGI. CDR3 bases: TGTGCCAGCAGTTACTATGGCAACTACGAGCAGTACTTC. It is translated as CASSYYGNYEQYF.

The CDR3 spells CASSLGQSYGYTF. The CDR3 DNA reads as TGCGCCAGCAGCTTGGGACAGTCCTATGGCTACACCTTC. V is TRBV5-1 and J is TRBJ1-2; the D gene is possibly TRBD1 (5 bases). The CDR3 has 13 residues. The germline V gene encodes CDR1 SGHRS and CDR2 YFSETQ. The V gene lost 0 bases and the J gene lost 4 bases, with 7 bases spanning the gap.

The chain is built from TRBV25-1 and TRBJ1-1; maybe TRBD1 (6 bases). V was trimmed by 3 bases and J by 5 bases, leaving 13 bases between them. Germline lookup yields CDR1 MGHDK and CDR2 SYGVNS. This CDR3 has 14 residues. The CDR3 region has the DNA TGTGCCAGCAGTGATCGCGCAGGGGTGACTGAAGCTTTCTTT. Its protein product is CASSDRAGVTEAFF.

The chain carries TRBV5-1 and TRBJ2-3; 7 nucleotides agree with TRBD2. Per the germline V gene, CDR1 is SGHRS and CDR2 is YFSETQ. V was clipped by 3 bases and J by 2 bases; unmatched bases: 3. The CDR3 has 14 residues. CDR3 region: CASSYGTTTDTQYF. CDR3 nucleotides: TGCGCCAGCAGCTACGGGACTACCACAGATACGCAGTATTTT. Based on the CDR3 plus reference TRBV5-1 and TRBJ2-3, the full variable domain is KAGVTQTPRYLIKTRGQQVTLSCSPISGHRSVSWYQQTPGQGLQFLFEYFSETQRNKGNFPGRFSGRQFSNSRSEMNVSTLELGDSALYLCASSYGTTTDTQYFGPGTRLTVL.

This chain uses TRBV30 with TRBJ2-1; 16 nucleotides align to TRBD2. Germline V lookup: CDR1 GTSNPN, CDR2 SVGIG (reference sequence). V shed 7 bases and J 8 bases; nucleotides not matched to a gene: 17. This CDR3 is 18 amino acids long. The CDR3 coding sequence is TGTGCCTTTAGCAAACGGGGACTAGCGGGAGGGCCCCTGCATGAGCAGTTCTTC. Protein sequence: CAFSKRGLAGGPLHEQFF.

The chain employs TRBV5-1 and TRBJ2-2, with 12 bases lining up with TRBD1. Looked up from germline, CDR1 is SGHRS and CDR2 is YFSETQ. The V gene end was trimmed by 1 base and the J gene end by 3 bases; junction bases not matched to a gene: 7. CDR3 length: 18 residues. The CDR3 region has the DNA TGCGCCAGCAGCTTGAGCGGGACAGGGGGCGCGGACACCGGGGAGCTGTTTTTT. Translated: CASSLSGTGGADTGELFF.

A word on this clone: One junction end does not reproduce the germline sequence, and a read error may be involved. J is TRBJ1-3 and V is TRBV28, with D perhaps TRBD1 (6 bases). Per germline, CDR1 MDHEN and CDR2 SYDVKM. This CDR3 has 13 amino acids. The CDR3: CARRGREGHTIYF. In nucleotides, the CDR3 is TGTGCCCGCAGGGGCAGGGAAGGACACACCATATATTTT. The variable domain in full, completed from reference TRBV28 and TRBJ1-3, reads DVKVTQSSRYLVKRTGEKVFLECVQDMDHENMFWYRQDPGLGLRLIYFSYDVKMKEKGDIPEGYSVSREKKERFSLILESASTNQTSMYLCARRGREGHTIYFGEGSWLTVV.